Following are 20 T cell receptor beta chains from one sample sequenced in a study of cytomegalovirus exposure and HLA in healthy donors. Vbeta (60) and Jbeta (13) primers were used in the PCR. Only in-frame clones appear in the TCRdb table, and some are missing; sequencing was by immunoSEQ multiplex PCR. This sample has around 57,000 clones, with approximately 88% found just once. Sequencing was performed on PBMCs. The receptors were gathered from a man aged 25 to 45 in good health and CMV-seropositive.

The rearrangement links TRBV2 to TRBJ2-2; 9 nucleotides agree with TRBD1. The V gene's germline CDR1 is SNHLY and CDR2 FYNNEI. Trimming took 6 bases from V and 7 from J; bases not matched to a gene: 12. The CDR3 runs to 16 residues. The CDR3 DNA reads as TGTGCCAGCAGGGGGGGGACAGGGAAGGAAGGCGGGGAGCTGTTTTTT. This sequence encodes CASRGGTGKEGGELFF.

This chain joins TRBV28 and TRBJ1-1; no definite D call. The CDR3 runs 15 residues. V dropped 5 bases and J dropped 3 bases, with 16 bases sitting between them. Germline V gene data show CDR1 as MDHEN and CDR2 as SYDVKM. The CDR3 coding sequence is TGTGCCAGCAGTCACGGACGGGGAGGTGACACTGAAGCTTTCTTT. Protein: CASSHGRGGDTEAFF.

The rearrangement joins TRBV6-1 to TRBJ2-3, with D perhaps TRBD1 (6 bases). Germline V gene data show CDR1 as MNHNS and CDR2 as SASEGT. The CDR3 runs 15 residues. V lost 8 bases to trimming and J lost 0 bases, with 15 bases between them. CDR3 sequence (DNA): TGTGCCAGCGCAGAACAGGGTCAGAGCACAGATACGCAGTATTTT. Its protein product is CASAEQGQSTDTQYF.

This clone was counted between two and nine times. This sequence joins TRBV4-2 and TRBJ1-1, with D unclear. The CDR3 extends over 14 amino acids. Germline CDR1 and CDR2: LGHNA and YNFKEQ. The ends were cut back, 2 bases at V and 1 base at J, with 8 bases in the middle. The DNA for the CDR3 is TGTGCCAGCAGCCAAACCAGAAAGAACACTGAAGCTTTCTTT. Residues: CASSQTRKNTEAFF.

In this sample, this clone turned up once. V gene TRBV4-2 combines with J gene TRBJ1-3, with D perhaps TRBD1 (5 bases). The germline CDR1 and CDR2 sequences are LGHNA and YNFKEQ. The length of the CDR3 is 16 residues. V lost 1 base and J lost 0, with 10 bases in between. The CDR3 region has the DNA TGTGCCAGCAGCCAAGGGAGGGGCCTCTCTGGAAACACCATATATTTT. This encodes CASSQGRGLSGNTIYF.

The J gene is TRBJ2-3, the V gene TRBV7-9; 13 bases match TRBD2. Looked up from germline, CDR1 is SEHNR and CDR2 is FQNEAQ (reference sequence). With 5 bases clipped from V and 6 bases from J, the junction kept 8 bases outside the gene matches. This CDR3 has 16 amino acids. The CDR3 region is CASSQGLAGVADTQYF. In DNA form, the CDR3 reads TGTGCCAGCAGCCAAGGACTAGCGGGAGTCGCTGATACGCAGTATTTT.

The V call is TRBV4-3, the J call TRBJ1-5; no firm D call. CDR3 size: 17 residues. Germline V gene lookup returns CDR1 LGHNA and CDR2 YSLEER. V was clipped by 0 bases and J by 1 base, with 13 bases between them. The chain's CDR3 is CASSQDAAGLSNQPQHF. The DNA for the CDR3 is TGCGCCAGCAGCCAAGATGCAGCCGGACTAAGCAATCAGCCCCAGCATTTT.

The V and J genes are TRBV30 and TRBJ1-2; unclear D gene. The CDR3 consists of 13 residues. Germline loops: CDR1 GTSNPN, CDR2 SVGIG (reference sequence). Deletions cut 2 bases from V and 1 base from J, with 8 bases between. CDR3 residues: CAWSPTLNYGYTF. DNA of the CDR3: TGTGCCTGGAGTCCGACACTTAACTATGGCTACACCTTC.

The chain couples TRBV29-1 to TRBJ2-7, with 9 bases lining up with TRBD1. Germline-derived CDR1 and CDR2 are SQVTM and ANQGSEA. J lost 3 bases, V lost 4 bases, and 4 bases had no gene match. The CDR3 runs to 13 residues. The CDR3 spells CSVVGTGYYEQYF. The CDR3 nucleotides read TGCAGCGTTGTCGGGACAGGGTACTACGAGCAGTACTTC.

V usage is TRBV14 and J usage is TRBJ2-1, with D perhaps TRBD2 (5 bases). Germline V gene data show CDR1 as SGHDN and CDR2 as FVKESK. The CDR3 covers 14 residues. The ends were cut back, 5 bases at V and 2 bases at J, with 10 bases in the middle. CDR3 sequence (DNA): TGTGCCAGCAGCGCACGAGGGCCCTACAATGAGCAGTTCTTC. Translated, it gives CASSARGPYNEQFF.

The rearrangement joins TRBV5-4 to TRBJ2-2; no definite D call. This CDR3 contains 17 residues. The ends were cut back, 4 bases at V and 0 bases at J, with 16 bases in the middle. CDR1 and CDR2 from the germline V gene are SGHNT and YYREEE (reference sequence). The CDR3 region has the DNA TGTGCCAGCAGCCAAGATACGGTAGCTTCGAACACCGGGGAGCTGTTTTTT. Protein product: CASSQDTVASNTGELFF.

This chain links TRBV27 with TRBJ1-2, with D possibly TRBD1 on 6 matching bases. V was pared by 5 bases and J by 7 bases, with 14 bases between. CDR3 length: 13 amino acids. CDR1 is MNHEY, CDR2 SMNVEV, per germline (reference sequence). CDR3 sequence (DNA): TGTGCCAGCAGTCTAAAACAGGGTGGTGGCTACACCTTC. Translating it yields CASSLKQGGGYTF.

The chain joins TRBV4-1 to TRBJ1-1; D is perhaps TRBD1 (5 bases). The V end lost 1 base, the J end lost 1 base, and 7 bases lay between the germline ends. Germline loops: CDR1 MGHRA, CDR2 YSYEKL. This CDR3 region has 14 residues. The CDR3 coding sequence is TGCGCCAGCAGCCAAGGTGACAGGAACACTGAAGCTTTCTTT. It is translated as CASSQGDRNTEAFF.

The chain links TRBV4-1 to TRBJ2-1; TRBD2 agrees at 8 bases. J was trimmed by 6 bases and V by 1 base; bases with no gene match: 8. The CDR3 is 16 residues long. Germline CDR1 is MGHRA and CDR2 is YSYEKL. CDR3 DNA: TGCGCCAGCAGCCAAGGAGGTCTAGCGGGCCCCAATGAGCAGTTCTTC. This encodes CASSQGGLAGPNEQFF.

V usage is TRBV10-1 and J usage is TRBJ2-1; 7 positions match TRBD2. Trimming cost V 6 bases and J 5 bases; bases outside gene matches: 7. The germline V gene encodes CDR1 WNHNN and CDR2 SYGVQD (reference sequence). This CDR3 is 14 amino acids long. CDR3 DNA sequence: TGCGCCAGCAGCATTAGCGGGCGGGACAATGAGCAGTTCTTC. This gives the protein CASSISGRDNEQFF.

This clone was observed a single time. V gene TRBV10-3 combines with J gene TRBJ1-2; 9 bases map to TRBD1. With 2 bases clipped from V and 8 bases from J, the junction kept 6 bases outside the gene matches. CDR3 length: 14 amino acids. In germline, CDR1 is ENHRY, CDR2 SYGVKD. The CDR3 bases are TGTGCCATCAGTGAGATCGACAGGGGGGACGGCTACACCTTC. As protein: CAISEIDRGDGYTF.

Here the CDR3 reads CASSPGPGLHTGELFF. CDR3 sequence (DNA): TGTGCCAGCAGCCCCGGACCGGGACTACACACCGGGGAGCTGTTTTTT. The J gene is TRBJ2-2, the V gene TRBV5-8; 7 bases align to TRBD2. The J segment lost 3 bases and the V segment lost 4 bases, leaving 9 bases of the junction unmatched. Germline V gives CDR1 SGHTS, CDR2 YDEGEE. The CDR3 runs to 16 residues.

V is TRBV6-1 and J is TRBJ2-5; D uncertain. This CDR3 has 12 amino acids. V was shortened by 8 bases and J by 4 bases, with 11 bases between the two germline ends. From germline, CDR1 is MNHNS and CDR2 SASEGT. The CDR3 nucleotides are TGTGCCAGCGGTTTCCATAGAGAGACCCAGTACTTC. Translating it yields CASGFHRETQYF.

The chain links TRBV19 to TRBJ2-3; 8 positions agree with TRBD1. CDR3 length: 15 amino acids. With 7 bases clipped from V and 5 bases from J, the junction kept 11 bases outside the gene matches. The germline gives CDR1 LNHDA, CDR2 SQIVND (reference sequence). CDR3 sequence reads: CASKTDRGQVDTQYF. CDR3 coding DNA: TGTGCCAGTAAAACTGACAGGGGACAGGTAGATACGCAGTATTTT. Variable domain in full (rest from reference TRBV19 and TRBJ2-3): DGGITQSPKYLFRKEGQNVTLSCEQNLNHDAMYWYRQDPGQGLRLIYYSQIVNDFQKGDIAEGYSVSREKKESFPLTVTSAQKNPTAFYLCASKTDRGQVDTQYFGPGTRLTVL.

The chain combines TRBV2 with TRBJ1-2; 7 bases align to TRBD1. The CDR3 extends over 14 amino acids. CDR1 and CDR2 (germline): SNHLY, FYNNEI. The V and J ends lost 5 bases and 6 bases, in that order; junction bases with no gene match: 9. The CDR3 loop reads CASSRQGGKDGYTF. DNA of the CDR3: TGTGCCAGCAGTCGACAGGGAGGAAAGGATGGCTACACCTTC.